These 30 T cell receptor beta chains were sequenced from one sample in a study of blood T cell repertoires in COVID-19. Some clones are missing from TCRdb's copy, which holds only in-frame ones; the method was immunoSEQ multiplex PCR. The profile shows roughly 340,000 clones, over 70% of them singletons. Sequencing was performed on peripheral blood. These receptor sequences come from a woman in her 50s with COVID-19, enrolled during active disease.

The chain is built from TRBV19 and TRBJ1-1, with a tentative D call TRBD1 (6 bases). V shed 7 bases and J shed 10 bases, with 28 bases lying between them. There are 16 residues in the CDR3. Germline values: CDR1 LNHDA, CDR2 SQIVND (reference sequence). CDR3 amino acids: CASTRTASSWGLGAFF. CDR3 coding DNA: TGTGCCAGTACTAGGACAGCCTCATCTTGGGGTCTTGGAGCTTTCTTT. The entire variable domain, with the rest obtained from reference TRBV19 and TRBJ1-1, is as follows: DGGITQSPKYLFRKEGQNVTLSCEQNLNHDAMYWYRQDPGQGLRLIYYSQIVNDFQKGDIAEGYSVSREKKESFPLTVTSAQKNPTAFYLCASTRTASSWGLGAFFGQGTRLTVV.

This chain links TRBV30 with TRBJ1-2, with D unclear. This CDR3 has 13 amino acids. Trimming left V 5 bases short and J 1 base short, with 11 bases between. CDR1 GTSNPN and CDR2 SVGIG come from the germline V gene (reference sequence). CDR3 sequence: CAWGREFNYGYTF. CDR3 coding DNA: TGTGCCTGGGGCCGAGAGTTTAACTATGGCTACACCTTC.

This chain links TRBV9 with TRBJ2-1, with D possibly being TRBD2 (5 bases). The germline gives CDR1 SGDLS, CDR2 YYNGEE. The CDR3 contains 17 residues. The germline V and J ends were trimmed by 4 bases and 6 bases, with 23 bases remaining between them. CDR3 residues: CASSPPGVSQTINEQFF. Written as DNA, the CDR3 is TGTGCCAGCAGCCCCCCTGGGGTTTCACAGACTATCAATGAGCAGTTCTTC.

J is TRBJ2-5 and V is TRBV27; D is unclear. Deletions cut 5 bases from V and 1 base from J, with 11 bases between. The CDR3 contains 14 residues. Germline V gene data show CDR1 as MNHEY and CDR2 as SMNVEV (reference sequence). The CDR3 bases are TGTGCCAGCAGTAATAACAGCCCCCAAGAGACCCAGTACTTC. Its translation is CASSNNSPQETQYF.

The genes are TRBV11-3 and TRBJ2-2, with 12 bases fitting TRBD2. V trimming: 5 bases; J trimming: 4 bases; junction bases outside the gene matches: 5. The CDR3 runs 16 residues. Germline assignment: CDR1 SGHNT and CDR2 YENEEA. The CDR3 reads CASSLTSGRSTGELFF. DNA for the CDR3: TGTGCCAGCAGCCTTACTAGCGGGAGGTCCACCGGGGAGCTGTTTTTT. Based on the CDR3 plus reference TRBV11-3 and TRBJ2-2, the full variable domain is EAGVVQSPRYKIIEKKQPVAFWCNPISGHNTLYWYLQNLGQGPELLIRYENEEAVDDSQLPKDRFSAERLKGVDSTLKIQPAELGDSAVYLCASSLTSGRSTGELFFGEGSRLTVL.

The chain is built from TRBV11-2 and TRBJ2-1, with 13 bases aligning to TRBD2. The CDR3 is made up of 16 amino acids. The germline V gene has CDR1 SGHAT and CDR2 FQNNGV. V gave up 5 bases and J gave up 9 bases; unmatched junction bases: 10. The CDR3 nucleotides are TGTGCCAGCAGCCTATGGACTAGCGGGAGATTTAGTGAGCAGTTCTTC. Translation: CASSLWTSGRFSEQFF.

The V gene is TRBV18, the J gene TRBJ1-1; D is unclear. The CDR3 is 15 residues long. Trimming cost V 0 bases and J 0 bases, with 8 bases left between them. CDR1 and CDR2 from the germline V gene are KGHSH and LQKENI. CDR3 in DNA: TGTGCCAGCTCACCACCCCCGGGTATGAACACTGAAGCTTTCTTT. This gives the protein CASSPPPGMNTEAFF.

This chain joins TRBV10-1 and TRBJ2-2; 7 bases map to TRBD2. Trimming at V came to 3 bases and at J to 7 bases, leaving 11 bases not matched to a gene. Germline CDR1 reads WNHNN; CDR2 reads SYGVQD (reference sequence). The length of the CDR3 is 16 residues. CDR3 residues: CASSDLAGALNGELFF. The CDR3 region has the DNA TGCGCCAGCAGTGATTTGGCGGGAGCTTTGAACGGGGAGCTGTTTTTT.

In DNA, the CDR3 is TGTGCCACCAGTGACCCCGGACAGGGAGTAAAGACCCAGTACTTC. It yields the protein CATSDPGQGVKTQYF. J is TRBJ2-5 and V is TRBV24-1, with 8 bases identical to TRBD1. Germline CDR1 and CDR2: KGHDR and SFDVKD. Losses at the gene ends were 4 bases for V and 6 bases for J; bases not matched to a gene: 9. The CDR3 has 15 amino acids.

This chain joins TRBV7-8 and TRBJ1-2; 7 bases are shared with TRBD1. This CDR3 spans 14 amino acids. The trim removed 2 bases at V and 5 bases at J, leaving 5 bases unmatched. CDR1 is SGHVS, CDR2 FQNEAQ, per germline. The CDR3 sequence: CASSLRDSGYGYTF. The CDR3 bases are TGTGCCAGCAGCTTAAGGGACAGCGGATATGGCTACACCTTC.

V and J are TRBV11-2 and TRBJ2-7, with D possibly TRBD1 on 6 matching bases. V shed 5 bases and J shed 3 bases, with 8 bases lying between them. The CDR3 is 12 residues long. Germline CDR1 reads SGHAT; CDR2 reads FQNNGV. The CDR3 is CASSRGIYEQYF. In nucleotides, the CDR3 is TGTGCCAGCAGCAGGGGGATCTACGAGCAGTACTTC.

This clone was recorded a few times. This chain uses TRBV7-2 with TRBJ2-1; the match to TRBD2 covers 10 bases. The V gene end was trimmed by 3 bases and the J gene end by 4 bases; junction bases not matched to a gene: 3. Germline CDR1 and CDR2: SGHTA and FQGNSA. The length of the CDR3 is 15 residues. CDR3 sequence (DNA): TGTGCCAGCAGCTTCGGACTAGCGGTATACAATGAGCAGTTCTTC. It is translated as CASSFGLAVYNEQFF.

This chain uses TRBV25-1 with TRBJ2-7; 11 nucleotides line up with TRBD1. Germline lookup yields CDR1 MGHDK and CDR2 SYGVNS. This CDR3 has 14 residues. J was trimmed by 2 bases and V by 7 bases; bases with no gene match: 4. The chain's CDR3 is CASKPGQGAYEQYF. The CDR3 DNA is TGTGCCAGCAAACCGGGACAGGGGGCCTACGAGCAGTACTTC.

The genes are TRBV18 and TRBJ2-7; 13 bases are a match to TRBD2. The length of the CDR3 is 15 residues. The germline V gene encodes CDR1 KGHSH and CDR2 LQKENI. After removal of 2 bases from V and 5 bases from J, the junction contained 3 bases not matched to a gene. The CDR3 loop is CASSPGTSGNDEQYF. The CDR3 DNA reads as TGTGCCAGCTCACCAGGGACTAGCGGGAACGACGAGCAGTACTTC.

The gene calls are TRBV29-1 and TRBJ2-3; D is possibly TRBD1 (5 bases). The CDR3 is 16 amino acids. CDR1 is SQVTM, CDR2 ANQGSEA, per germline. V dropped 4 bases and J dropped 2 bases, with 19 bases sitting between them. CDR3 in amino acids: CSVGGSPRDFTDTQYF. The CDR3 DNA reads TGCAGCGTTGGGGGCAGTCCCAGGGATTTCACAGATACGCAGTATTTT.

The chain employs TRBV3-1 (or the pseudogene TRBV3-2) and TRBJ1-1, with D possibly being TRBD1 (6 bases). CDR1 and CDR2 (germline): LGHDT, YNNKEL (reference sequence). The germline V and J ends were trimmed by 0 bases and 3 bases, with 14 bases remaining between them. This CDR3 has 16 residues. The CDR3 nucleotides read TGTGCCAGCAGCCAAGATGCTAAGGGACATTACACTGAAGCTTTCTTT. It is translated as CASSQDAKGHYTEAFF.

The CDR3 spells CAWFDRRNYGYTF. In nucleotides, the CDR3 is TGTGCCTGGTTTGACAGGCGGAACTATGGCTACACCTTC. The chain joins TRBV30 to TRBJ1-2, with D tentatively TRBD1 (6 bases). Looked up from germline, CDR1 is GTSNPN and CDR2 is SVGIG (reference sequence). The CDR3 is made up of 13 amino acids. The germline V and J ends were trimmed by 5 bases and 2 bases, with 12 bases remaining between them.

This clone was found once. The rearrangement joins TRBV3-1 (or the pseudogene TRBV3-2) to TRBJ1-3; 8 bases map to TRBD1. CDR1 and CDR2 from the germline V gene are LGHDT and YNNKEL (reference sequence). There are 16 residues in the CDR3. Unmatched junction bases numbered 6, after V lost 2 bases and J lost 3 bases. Here the CDR3 DNA reads TGTGCCAGCAGCCAACCCACGACAGGGGTTGGAAACACCATATATTTT. It is translated as CASSQPTTGVGNTIYF.

This rearrangement joins TRBV28 to TRBJ1-3, with a weak D call TRBD1 (6 bases). V was clipped by 10 bases and J by 2 bases, with 15 bases between them. Germline lookup yields CDR1 MDHEN and CDR2 SYDVKM. The CDR3 extends over 14 amino acids. The DNA of the CDR3 is TGTGCCACCAACCTGAAGGGGGCTGGAAACACCATATATTTT. Protein sequence: CATNLKGAGNTIYF.

The chain joins TRBV7-8 to TRBJ2-7; 7 nucleotides line up with TRBD2. V shed 2 bases, J shed 6 bases, and the junction held 10 bases outside the gene matches. Germline V lookup: CDR1 SGHVS, CDR2 FQNEAQ. The length of the CDR3 is 15 residues. The CDR3 DNA sequence: TGTGCCAGCAGCTTAAAGGAAGCGGGAACGGCCGAGCAGTACTTC. The encoded protein is CASSLKEAGTAEQYF. Based on the CDR3 plus reference TRBV7-8 and TRBJ2-7, the full variable domain is GAGVSQSPRYKVAKRGQDVALRCDPISGHVSLFWYQQALGQGPEFLTYFQNEAQLDKSGLPSDRFFAERPEGSVSTLKIQRTQQEDSAVYLCASSLKEAGTAEQYFGPGTRLTVT.

This clone has just one count. This rearrangement joins TRBV4-1 to TRBJ2-1; TRBD2 agrees at 12 bases. Losses at the gene ends were 3 bases for V and 5 bases for J; bases not matched to a gene: 8. CDR3 length: 17 amino acids. Germline V gene data show CDR1 as MGHRA and CDR2 as YSYEKL. This CDR3 is CASSQSLAGGRHNEQFF. CDR3 nucleotide sequence: TGCGCCAGCAGCCAGTCACTAGCGGGAGGTAGGCACAATGAGCAGTTCTTC.

This chain connects TRBV19 to TRBJ2-1, with 8 bases identical to TRBD2. Trimming at V came to 0 bases and at J to 4 bases, leaving 8 bases not matched to a gene. CDR3 length: 17 amino acids. Germline CDR1 reads LNHDA; CDR2 reads SQIVND (reference sequence). Here the CDR3 reads CASSIDLPSGLYNEQFF. CDR3 DNA sequence: TGTGCCAGTAGTATAGATCTCCCTAGCGGGTTATACAATGAGCAGTTCTTC.

This clone has only one observation. The genes are TRBV30 and TRBJ1-1; D ambiguous. This CDR3 has 13 amino acids. Per germline, CDR1 GTSNPN and CDR2 SVGIG (reference sequence). Trimming left V 1 base short and J 5 bases short, with 11 bases between. The CDR3 DNA follows: TGTGCCTGGAGTGGACAAGCGGGGACTGAAGCTTTCTTT. Its protein product is CAWSGQAGTEAFF.

V usage is TRBV11-2 and J usage is TRBJ2-1; TRBD2 might be the D (6 bases). Trimming stripped 1 base from V and 3 bases from J, with 10 bases between. The CDR3 is 15 residues long. Germline CDR1 is SGHAT and CDR2 is FQNNGV. CDR3 protein: CASSLGGGNYNEQFF. DNA of the CDR3: TGTGCCAGCAGCTTAGGCGGAGGGAACTACAATGAGCAGTTCTTC.

The chain recombines TRBV27 with TRBJ1-2; D is perhaps TRBD1 (5 bases). V was trimmed by 3 bases and J by 4 bases, leaving 18 bases between them. The CDR3 contains 16 residues. Germline CDR1 is MNHEY and CDR2 is SMNVEV (reference sequence). The CDR3 is CASSFIPSTAIYGYTF. In DNA form, the CDR3 reads TGTGCCAGCAGTTTCATCCCCTCGACAGCAATCTATGGCTACACCTTC.

The genes are TRBV6-5 and TRBJ2-7, with a tentative D call TRBD1 (5 bases). Germline V CDR1 and CDR2: MNHEY, SVGAGI. This CDR3 is 14 amino acids long. The V and J ends lost 8 bases and 2 bases respectively, with 16 bases between them. CDR3 nucleotides: TGTGCCAGCGCGGAGCCCCAGGGTCCCTACGAGCAGTACTTC. Translating gives CASAEPQGPYEQYF.

The V gene is TRBV5-4, the J gene TRBJ2-3; 9 bases are shared with TRBD2. Looked up from germline, CDR1 is SGHNT and CDR2 is YYREEE (reference sequence). V shed 2 bases and J 2 bases; nucleotides not matched to a gene: 9. CDR3 length equals 17 residues. Written as DNA, the CDR3 is TGTGCCAGCAGCTTCCAGATGGCGGGAGGGATCACAGATACGCAGTATTTT. This gives the protein CASSFQMAGGITDTQYF.

This chain joins TRBV12-3 or TRBV12-4 and TRBJ2-7; perhaps TRBD1 as D (6 bases). The CDR3 is made up of 13 amino acids. V was cut by 1 base and J by 3 bases, with 7 bases left in between. This CDR3 is CASSLVRGYEQYF. CDR3 coding DNA: TGTGCCAGCAGTTTAGTCAGGGGCTACGAGCAGTACTTC.

This clone was seen a few times. The chain couples TRBV6-5 to TRBJ2-7, with TRBD2 identical over 14 bases. V gave up 4 bases and J gave up 6 bases; unmatched junction bases: 2. The CDR3 spans 14 residues. Germline CDR1 MNHEY, CDR2 SVGAGI. As DNA, the CDR3 is TGTGCCAGCAGTTCGGGACTAGCGGGAGTCGAGCAGTACTTC. Its protein product is CASSSGLAGVEQYF.

This clone occurred once. The rearrangement links TRBV7-9 to TRBJ2-5, with 9 bases aligning to TRBD1. Trimming cost V 5 bases and J 1 base; bases outside gene matches: 5. The CDR3 has 15 amino acids. Germline values: CDR1 SEHNR, CDR2 FQNEAQ (reference sequence). CDR3 nucleotide sequence: TGTGCCAGCAGCCTGGACAGGGGCGGCCAAGAGACCCAGTACTTC. The encoded protein is CASSLDRGGQETQYF.